This entry lists 22 T cell receptor beta chains sequenced from one sample in a study of identical twins. Each CDR3 protein gets one entry after TCRdb re-called the 5' RACE reads with MiXCR. Of fewer than 650,000 distinct CDR3 sequences detected, about 7% appear once; the ten largest clones hold 1.5% to 2%. These data were also filed under a second study, of yellow fever vaccine responses in identical twins.

The sample taken for sequencing was PBMCs. The receptors were sampled from a woman aged 18-29 years in good health.

The sample holds a few counts of this clonotype. The genes are TRBV12-3 or TRBV12-4 and TRBJ1-2, with no clear D. Trimming stripped 0 bases from V and 2 bases from J, with 10 bases between. There are 15 residues in the CDR3. The CDR3 DNA is TGTGCCAGCAGTTTAGCCGGGCAGCCCAACTATGGCTACACCTTC. It codes for CASSLAGQPNYGYTF.

This rearrangement joins TRBV29-1 to TRBJ2-5; 10 bases line up with TRBD2. The germline gives CDR1 SQVTM, CDR2 ANQGSEA. The CDR3 runs to 15 residues. V gave up 3 bases and J gave up 6 bases; unmatched junction bases: 10. The CDR3 loop is CSVEFGVAGGKTQYF. The CDR3 DNA reads TGCAGCGTTGAGTTCGGGGTAGCGGGAGGAAAGACCCAGTACTTC. The whole variable domain, remainder taken from reference TRBV29-1 and TRBJ2-5, is SAVISQKPSRDICQRGTSLTIQCQVDSQVTMMFWYRQQPGQSLTLIATANQGSEATYESGFVIDKFPISRPNLTFSTLTVSNMSPEDSSIYLCSVEFGVAGGKTQYFGPGTRLLVL.

This chain connects TRBV12-3 or TRBV12-4 to TRBJ2-6; 9 bases map to TRBD1. V gave up 5 bases and J gave up 0 bases; unmatched junction bases: 8. The CDR3 runs 18 residues. This CDR3 reads CASSPPGQGRSGANVLTF. The CDR3 DNA sequence: TGTGCCAGCAGTCCTCCGGGACAGGGCCGCTCTGGGGCCAACGTCCTGACTTTC.

This clonotype has just a few counts. J is TRBJ2-7 and V is TRBV29-1; D might be TRBD1 or TRBD2, each matching 5 bases. Germline lookup yields CDR1 SQVTM and CDR2 ANQGSEA. Trimming pared 1 base from V and 1 base from J, leaving 8 bases between. CDR3 length equals 13 residues. DNA for the CDR3: TGCAGCGTTGAAGGAGAGGGGTCCTACGAGCAGTACTTC. This encodes CSVEGEGSYEQYF.

The genes are TRBV5-6 and TRBJ2-1, with 7 bases lining up with TRBD2. This CDR3 has 15 amino acids. Germline loops: CDR1 SGHDT, CDR2 YYEEEE. V gave up 1 base and J gave up 6 bases; unmatched junction bases: 7. The CDR3 DNA is TGTGCCAGCAGCTTGCTAGCGGACCTGCGCAATGAGCAGTTCTTC. Its translation is CASSLLADLRNEQFF.

There are many counts of this clonotype. The chain employs TRBV3-1 and TRBJ1-2; 7 bases fit TRBD1. The ends lost 4 bases at V and 1 base at J; junction bases unmatched: 9. CDR1 and CDR2 from the germline V gene are LGHDT and YNNKEL (reference sequence). The CDR3 is 16 residues long. DNA of the CDR3: TGTGCCAGCAGCCCCGGGACAGCCTTTTTTAACTATGGCTACACCTTC. Protein product: CASSPGTAFFNYGYTF.

This sequence joins TRBV12-3 or TRBV12-4 and TRBJ2-1, with D perhaps being TRBD1 or TRBD2 (6 bases each). Trimming pared 5 bases from V and 1 base from J, leaving 12 bases between. This CDR3 is 15 amino acids long. CDR3 in amino acids: CASSDTGTSYNEQFF. Here the CDR3 DNA reads TGTGCCAGCAGTGACACAGGGACTTCCTACAATGAGCAGTTCTTC.

Comment on this clonotype: This likely comes from a read error, as the CDR3 has no conserved phenylalanine or tryptophan at its end. In DNA form, the CDR3 reads TGCGCCAGCAGCTTGGTGCGGACTAGCAACTATGAGCAGTTCTCC. Its protein is CASSLVRTSNYEQFS. The V and J genes are TRBV5-1 and TRBJ2-1; 8 bases line up with TRBD2. Germline assignment: CDR1 SGHRS and CDR2 YFSETQ. J gave up 8 bases and V 0 bases, and 7 bases lay outside the gene matches. The length of the CDR3 is 15 residues.

This clonotype has more than one count but fewer than ten. The J gene is TRBJ2-3, the V gene TRBV12-3 or TRBV12-4; TRBD2 matches 11 bases. V gave up 7 bases and J gave up 4 bases; unmatched junction bases: 7. The CDR3 covers 15 residues. The CDR3 nucleotides read TGTGCCAGCACCCTTAGCGGGGGGGCCTCAGATACGCAGTATTTT. Encoded protein: CASTLSGGASDTQYF.

There are a few counts of this clonotype. The V gene is TRBV3-1, the J gene TRBJ2-1, with 11 bases matching TRBD2. Looked up from germline, CDR1 is LGHDT and CDR2 is YNNKEL (reference sequence). V was clipped by 3 bases and J by 13 bases; unmatched bases: 5. The CDR3 is 13 residues long. Here the CDR3 reads CASSQGTSGSQFF. The CDR3 coding sequence is TGTGCCAGCAGCCAGGGGACTAGCGGTTCTCAGTTCTTC.

This clonotype has at least ten counts. The chain uses TRBV6-5 and TRBJ2-3; D gene ambiguous. This CDR3 is 11 amino acids long. Germline CDR1 MNHEY, CDR2 SVGAGI. The V end lost 7 bases, the J end lost 7 bases, and 9 bases lay between the germline ends. The CDR3 DNA reads as TGTGCCAGCAAAGGCGGATATACGCAGTATTTT. This sequence encodes CASKGGYTQYF.

The table lists this clonotype with a few counts. In DNA, the CDR3 is TGTGCCAGCACCCCGGGGCTAGGCGAGCAGTACTTC. It yields the protein CASTPGLGEQYF. V usage is TRBV12-3 or TRBV12-4 and J usage is TRBJ2-7, with D perhaps given as TRBD1 or TRBD2 (5 bases each). CDR3 length: 12 amino acids. Trimming cost V 7 bases and J 6 bases, with 13 bases left between them.

This clonotype was detected ten times or more. This chain connects TRBV19 to TRBJ1-2, with no clear D. Germline CDR1 LNHDA, CDR2 SQIVND (reference sequence). V dropped 11 bases and J dropped 4 bases, with 14 bases sitting between them. This CDR3 has 12 amino acids. In nucleotides, the CDR3 is TGTGCCGCTGCGTCCGGGCTCTATGGCTACACCTTC. This sequence encodes CAAASGLYGYTF.

This clonotype was counted at least ten times. V gene TRBV11-2 combines with J gene TRBJ2-6; D gene uncertain. V lost 3 bases, J lost 0 bases, and 6 bases lay in between. The CDR3 covers 15 residues. Germline V gives CDR1 SGHAT, CDR2 FQNNGV. CDR3 sequence: CASSFRSSGANVLTF. The CDR3 nucleotides are TGTGCCAGCAGCTTCAGAAGCTCTGGGGCCAACGTCCTGACTTTC.

Many counts were recorded for this clonotype. The chain is built from TRBV29-1 and TRBJ2-3, with D possibly matching TRBD2 (5 bases). The CDR3 contains 15 residues. The ends were cut back, 4 bases at V and 2 bases at J, with 16 bases in the middle. CDR1 SQVTM and CDR2 ANQGSEA come from the germline V gene. DNA of the CDR3: TGCAGCGTTGTGGCTAGTAGCGACACCACAGATACGCAGTATTTT. Encoded protein: CSVVASSDTTDTQYF.

The chain has TRBV5-1 and TRBJ2-2; 11 nucleotides line up with TRBD2. The germline V gene encodes CDR1 SGHRS and CDR2 YFSETQ. The V gene end was trimmed by 0 bases and the J gene end by 2 bases; junction bases not matched to a gene: 6. The CDR3 has 18 amino acids. For the CDR3, the DNA is TGCGCCAGCAGCTTGGCCAAAACTAGCGGGAGCAACACCGGGGAGCTGTTTTTT. This codes for CASSLAKTSGSNTGELFF.

The J gene is TRBJ2-2, the V gene TRBV11-1, with D possibly matching TRBD2 (6 bases). Germline V lookup: CDR1 SGHAT, CDR2 FQDESV (reference sequence). This CDR3 contains 17 residues. The V end lost 1 base, the J end lost 0 bases, and 12 bases lay between the germline ends. The CDR3 region has the DNA TGTGCCAGCAGCTTAGGCCGCTGGGAGGCGAACACCGGGGAGCTGTTTTTT. Its translation: CASSLGRWEANTGELFF.

This clonotype was picked up a small number of times. The CDR3 coding sequence is TGCGCCAGCAGCCGAGACAGGGATCTATACGAGCAGTACTTC. This gives the protein CASSRDRDLYEQYF. The chain carries TRBV5-1 and TRBJ2-7; 7 bases match TRBD1. V was pared by 4 bases and J by 4 bases, with 8 bases of the junction left unmatched. The CDR3 consists of 14 residues. CDR1 SGHRS and CDR2 YFSETQ come from the germline V gene.

The rearrangement links TRBV12-3 or TRBV12-4 to TRBJ1-1, with TRBD1 matching 9 bases. J lost 4 bases, V lost 7 bases, and 7 bases had no gene match. The CDR3 spans 14 residues. The DNA for the CDR3 is TGTGCCAGCACTAGGGACAGGGAGGGCACTGAAGCTTTCTTT. As protein: CASTRDREGTEAFF.

The chain uses TRBV5-1 and TRBJ2-7; 7 bases align to TRBD2. This CDR3 contains 14 residues. CDR1 and CDR2 (germline): SGHRS, YFSETQ. The V segment lost 4 bases and the J segment 5 bases; nucleotides outside the gene matches: 9. Here the CDR3 DNA reads TGCGCCAGCAGCAGGACTAGTGCCTTGAACGAGCAGTACTTC. Protein: CASSRTSALNEQYF.

This clonotype has more than one count but fewer than ten. The J gene is TRBJ2-5, the V gene TRBV4-1; perhaps D is TRBD1 or TRBD2 (5 bases each). CDR1 MGHRA and CDR2 YSYEKL come from the germline V gene. The CDR3 is made up of 15 amino acids. Deletions cut 1 base from V and 1 base from J, with 10 bases between. The CDR3 DNA sequence: TGCGCCAGCAGCCAAGGAGGGGATATCCAAGAGACCCAGTACTTC. Protein sequence: CASSQGGDIQETQYF.

This clonotype has a count of ten or more. Written as DNA, the CDR3 is TGTGCTAGTGGTTTGGTTACTACTATCCTTAGCGGGGGGGACTCCTACAATGAGCAGTTCTTC. Encoded protein: CASGLVTTILSGGDSYNEQFF. The J gene is TRBJ2-1, the V gene TRBV12-5; 11 bases are a match to TRBD2. CDR1 and CDR2 (germline): LGHNT, FRNRAP. V was pared by 0 bases and J by 0 bases, with 13 bases of the junction left unmatched. This CDR3 is built from 21 residues.